This T cell receptor beta chain was recovered during a study of T-cell memory formation after mild COVID-19. The CDR3 runs 14 residues. CDR1 and CDR2 from the germline V gene are DFQATT and SNEGSKA (reference sequence). Trimming at V came to 6 bases and at J to 2 bases, leaving 6 bases not matched to a gene. TCRdb used MiXCR to reprocess the 5' RACE reads, holding one entry per CDR3 protein. The table shows 450,000 to 650,000 distinct CDR3 sequences, with roughly a fifth occurring only once. V gene TRBV20-1 combines with J gene TRBJ2-1, with TRBD2 matching 8 bases. This clonotype was obtained from an adult woman who had mild COVID-19 (a few samples of this study predate the infection). Cell type and time point are not known. Sequencing was performed on PBMCs or a T cell subset sorted from them (not recorded which). The CDR3, as DNA: TGCAGTGCGGTCAGCGGGGGCCCCTACAATGAGCAGTTCTTC. As protein: CSAVSGGPYNEQFF.